A selection of T cell receptor beta chains follows, all from one sample in a study of blood T cell repertoires in COVID-19. TCRdb keeps only in-frame clones here, not all; method: immunoSEQ multiplex PCR. The table includes a few hundred thousand clones, about 70% detected once. The sequenced sample consisted of peripheral blood. Receptors originate from a woman of 80 years or more with acute or convalescent COVID-19. The CDR3 runs from the conserved cysteine through the conserved F or W. Fields, in order: J gene, V gene, clone size, D gene, CDR3 protein, CDR3 DNA. The D gene is left open where the match is weak. Clone size is given for some rows only: seen once, a few or many times, or a class if the clone is expanded.

>TRBJ2-3|TRBV28|NA|NA
CASSWSRGRSDTQYF
TGTGCCAGCAGTTGGTCCAGGGGAAGGTCAGATACGCAGTATTTT
>TRBJ2-7|TRBV6-1|NA|TRBD1
CASSEAPWTGGSYEQYF
TGTGCCAGCAGTGAAGCGCCCTGGACAGGGGGCTCCTACGAGCAGTACTTC
>TRBJ1-6|TRBV19|NA|NA
CASSIQASSYNSPLHF
TGTGCCAGTAGTATTCAAGCGAGCTCCTATAATTCACCCCTCCACTTT
>TRBJ1-1|TRBV6-5|NA|TRBD1
CATHWTGDTEAFF
TGTGCCACCCATTGGACAGGGGACACTGAAGCTTTCTTT
>TRBJ2-2|TRBV3-1/TRBV3-2|many|NA
CASSQETGPTGELFF
TGTGCCAGCAGCCAGGAGACAGGACCCACCGGGGAGCTGTTTTTT
>TRBJ2-3|TRBV19|NA|NA
CASSIARGATDTQYF
TGTGCCAGTAGTATAGCCCGGGGTGCGACAGATACGCAGTATTTT
>TRBJ2-1|TRBV4-1|NA|TRBD1
CASSQRVTGGAFYNEQFF
TGCGCCAGCAGCCAAAGAGTTACAGGGGGCGCCTTCTACAATGAGCAGTTCTTC
>TRBJ1-1|TRBV2|once|NA
CASTQQGSNTEAFF
TGTGCCAGCACCCAGCAGGGTTCAAACACTGAAGCTTTCTTT
>TRBJ1-4|TRBV12-5|NA|TRBD1
CASGSGPGQASATNEKLFF
TGTGCTAGTGGTTCCGGCCCGGGACAGGCATCCGCAACTAATGAAAAACTGTTTTTT
>TRBJ1-1|TRBV19|NA|NA
CASSIRVEAFF
TGTGCCAGTAGTATCCGCGTTGAAGCTTTCTTT
>TRBJ2-7|TRBV5-1|NA|NA
CASSLSVGDDYEQYF
TGCGCCAGCAGCTTGTCCGTGGGAGACGACTACGAGCAGTACTTC
>TRBJ1-1|TRBV6-2/TRBV6-3|NA|TRBD1
CASNPGTGVWITEAFF
TGTGCCAGCAACCCCGGGACAGGGGTATGGATCACTGAAGCTTTCTTT
>TRBJ1-5|TRBV12-5|many|TRBD1
CASGLGTGTGQPQHF
TGTGCTAGTGGTTTGGGGACAGGGACGGGACAGCCCCAGCATTTT
>TRBJ1-6|TRBV3-1/TRBV3-2|NA|NA
CASSPSGTRDVPLHF
TGTGCCAGCAGCCCCTCGGGGACACGGGACGTCCCCCTCCACTTT
>TRBJ2-1|TRBV4-1|few|TRBD2
CASSQEPLTGTRQFF
TGCGCCAGCAGCCAAGAACCCCTAACAGGGACTAGGCAGTTCTTC
>TRBJ2-3|TRBV7-8|NA|TRBD2
CASSLRRLAGLTDTQYF
TGTGCCAGCAGCTTAAGGAGACTAGCGGGCCTCACAGATACGCAGTATTTT
>TRBJ2-3|TRBV7-7|NA|NA
CASSLVSGGGTDTQYF
TGTGCCAGCAGCTTAGTATCTGGAGGTGGCACAGATACGCAGTATTTT
>TRBJ1-2|TRBV19|NA|TRBD1
CASSSLGQSYGYTF
TGTGCCAGTAGTAGCCTGGGACAGTCCTATGGCTACACCTTC
>TRBJ1-6|TRBV7-8|few|NA
CASSLGSVLDNSPLHF
TGTGCCAGCAGCTTAGGGTCGGTTTTGGATAATTCACCCCTCCACTTT
>TRBJ2-1|TRBV10-1|few|NA
CASSEGQTYNEQFF
TGCGCCAGCAGTGAGGGTCAGACCTACAATGAGCAGTTCTTC
>TRBJ2-7|TRBV19|NA|TRBD2
CASSIFRGGSRAEQYF
TGTGCCAGTAGTATTTTCCGTGGCGGGAGTCGTGCCGAGCAGTACTTC
>TRBJ1-6|TRBV7-9|NA|NA
CASSVVGPTHF
TGTGCCAGCAGCGTAGTGGGCCCCACTCACTTT
>TRBJ1-1|TRBV7-2|NA|NA
CASSLARAMNTEAFF
TGTGCCAGCAGTCTAGCTCGGGCCATGAACACTGAAGCTTTCTTT
>TRBJ2-2|TRBV11-2|NA|TRBD1
CASSLDRGKTGELFF
TGTGCCAGCAGCTTAGACAGGGGGAAAACCGGGGAGCTGTTTTTT
>TRBJ1-6|TRBV6-2/TRBV6-3|NA|TRBD1
CASSHGQAGSSYNSPLHF
TGTGCCAGCAGTCATGGACAGGCTGGGAGCTCCTATAATTCACCCCTCCACTTT
>TRBJ1-2|TRBV7-9|NA|NA
CASSFVAARAAGYTF
TGTGCCAGCAGCTTCGTAGCGGCCAGGGCGGCTGGCTACACCTTC
>TRBJ1-6|TRBV7-3|NA|TRBD1
CASSSDRVGSPLHF
TGTGCCAGCAGCTCCGACAGGGTGGGATCACCCCTCCACTTT
>TRBJ2-2|TRBV15|NA|TRBD1
CATSRGQGHTGELFF
TGTGCCACCAGCAGAGGACAGGGACACACCGGGGAGCTGTTTTTT
>TRBJ1-1|TRBV5-1|NA|NA
CASRTGINTEAFF
TGCGCCAGCAGAACAGGGATCAACACTGAAGCTTTCTTT
>TRBJ2-1|TRBV11-2|NA|TRBD2
CASSLGRGGYNEQFF
TGTGCCAGCAGCTTAGGGCGGGGGGGGTACAATGAGCAGTTCTTC
>TRBJ1-5|TRBV6-1|NA|NA
CASSDGGGYSNQPQHF
TGTGCCAGCAGTGACGGGGGGGGTTATAGCAATCAGCCCCAGCATTTT
>TRBJ1-5|TRBV6-2/TRBV6-3|NA|NA
CASSLGARQYSNQPQHF
TGTGCCAGCAGTTTGGGGGCTCGACAGTATAGCAATCAGCCCCAGCATTTT
>TRBJ1-4|TRBV4-1|few|TRBD1
CASSQDRPGQGARATNEKLFF
TGCGCCAGCAGCCAAGATCGGCCGGGACAGGGGGCCCGAGCAACTAATGAAAAACTGTTTTTT
>TRBJ1-1|TRBV5-1|NA|TRBD1
CASSSGTGVNTEAFF
TGCGCCAGCAGCTCCGGGACAGGGGTGAACACTGAAGCTTTCTTT
>TRBJ2-1|TRBV24-1|once|NA
CATSDRTRGNEQFF
TGTGCCACCAGTGATCGGACTCGAGGAAATGAGCAGTTCTTC
>TRBJ2-7|TRBV6-5|NA|NA
CASTRGAQTYEQYF
TGTGCCAGCACCAGGGGCGCTCAAACCTACGAGCAGTACTTC
>TRBJ2-7|TRBV3-1/TRBV3-2|few|TRBD1
CASSKGTGAYEQYF
TGTGCCAGCAGTAAAGGGACAGGTGCCTACGAGCAGTACTTC
>TRBJ1-1|TRBV30|NA|TRBD1
CAWGRPWTGRWGMNTEAFF
TGTGCCTGGGGCCGACCCTGGACAGGGCGGTGGGGGATGAACACTGAAGCTTTCTTT
>TRBJ2-7|TRBV4-2|NA|NA
CASSQGGSSYEQYF
TGTGCCAGCAGCCAAGGCGGCAGCTCCTACGAGCAGTACTTC
>TRBJ2-1|TRBV7-3|NA|TRBD2
CASSLTSGGYEQFF
TGTGCCAGCAGCTTAACTAGCGGGGGATATGAGCAGTTCTTC
>TRBJ2-2|TRBV10-3|NA|TRBD2
CAITRTSGRAVGELFF
TGTGCCATCACGCGGACTAGCGGGAGGGCCGTCGGGGAGCTGTTTTTT
>TRBJ1-5|TRBV6-1|NA|TRBD1
CASSELPTGTGVTNQPQHF
TGTGCCAGCAGTGAACTTCCCACCGGGACAGGAGTCACCAATCAGCCCCAGCATTTT
>TRBJ2-1|TRBV11-2|NA|TRBD2
CASSLSFAGGYNEQFF
TGTGCCAGCAGCTTATCCTTTGCGGGGGGCTACAATGAGCAGTTCTTC
>TRBJ1-1|TRBV2|NA|TRBD1
CASSAQGASTEAFF
TGTGCCAGCAGTGCACAGGGGGCGAGCACTGAAGCTTTCTTT
>TRBJ1-2|TRBV29-1|NA|NA
CSVAVGIYGYTF
TGCAGCGTTGCCGTCGGGATCTATGGCTACACCTTC
>TRBJ2-7|TRBV10-2|NA|NA
CASSEPKFLSYEQYF
TGCGCCAGCAGTGAGCCGAAATTCCTATCCTACGAGCAGTACTTC
>TRBJ1-1|TRBV27|once|NA
CASSLSLGAGTEAFF
TGTGCCAGCAGTTTATCATTGGGGGCTGGGACTGAAGCTTTCTTT
>TRBJ1-1|TRBV6-2/TRBV6-3|NA|TRBD1
CASSPPGTGKWTEAFF
TGTGCCAGCAGCCCACCCGGGACAGGGAAATGGACTGAAGCTTTCTTT
>TRBJ2-2|TRBV10-3|NA|TRBD1
CAISERPGTGSSNTGELFF
TGTGCCATCAGTGAGCGACCCGGGACAGGGTCTTCGAACACCGGGGAGCTGTTTTTT
>TRBJ2-2|TRBV7-6|few|NA
CASSLEGLSRTGELFF
TGTGCCAGCAGCTTAGAGGGGTTAAGTCGCACCGGGGAGCTGTTTTTT
>TRBJ1-1|TRBV29-1|few|NA
CSVETFQGREAFF
TGCAGCGTTGAAACCTTCCAGGGTAGGGAAGCTTTCTTT
>TRBJ2-3|TRBV3-1/TRBV3-2|NA|TRBD2
CASSRTGGGAQYF
TGTGCCAGCAGCAGGACTGGCGGGGGGGCGCAGTATTTT
>TRBJ1-5|TRBV7-2|NA|NA
CASSLGGRTQPQHF
TGTGCCAGCAGCTTGGGCGGGAGGACCCAGCCCCAGCATTTT
>TRBJ1-2|TRBV9|NA|TRBD1
CASSFSPGQSYGYTF
TGTGCCAGCAGCTTCTCCCCGGGACAGAGTTATGGCTACACCTTC